Listed below are T cell receptor beta chains from one sample, sequenced in a study of T cell responses to AZD1222 COVID-19 vaccine. Using immunoSEQ multiplex PCR, the repertoire was profiled, and TCRdb retains in-frame clones only, with some absent. The data contain 85,000 to 130,000 clones, about nine tenths of them singletons. This material consisted of peripheral blood, taken on day 0 of AZD1222 vaccination. The receptors originated from an adult in good health. The CDR3 runs from the conserved cysteine through the conserved F or W. Some rows mark clone size as missing; the rest say once, few, many or name a class of expanded clone.

TRBJ1-4	NA	TRBV6-6	CASSYYATNEKLFF
TRBJ2-3	once	TRBV18	CASSPGDWIDTQYF
TRBJ2-5	NA	TRBV18	CASSGQGFQETQYF
TRBJ2-2	NA	TRBV7-8	CASSLVVGTGELFF
TRBJ2-7	NA	TRBV6-5	CASSFGTNYEQYF
TRBJ2-7	once	TRBV4-1	CASSHPAYSGGRARYEQYF
TRBJ1-4	NA	TRBV11-2	CASSLPGDEKLFF
TRBJ1-4	medium-sized	TRBV5-4	CASSSNRDNEKLFF
TRBJ2-7	NA	TRBV9	CASSTGHPVDEQYF
TRBJ2-7	NA	TRBV20-1	CSARESHEQYF
TRBJ2-5	NA	TRBV2	CASSGVRGQETQYF
TRBJ2-3	NA	TRBV24-1	CATSDSLKFFDTDTQYF
TRBJ2-3	NA	TRBV24-1	CATTTAVDTQYF
TRBJ1-5	NA	TRBV7-8	CASSFDRSNQPQHF
TRBJ1-1	NA	TRBV7-9	CASSPDRERNTEAFF
TRBJ1-3	NA	TRBV5-6	CASSPPGTGNAGNTIYF
TRBJ2-3	NA	TRBV9	CASSAPSASGGAKVETDTQYF
TRBJ2-5	NA	TRBV29-1	CSVEKETQYF
TRBJ2-4	NA	TRBV12-5	CASGLVIAGSGAKNIQYF
TRBJ2-1	large	TRBV6-5	CASSSVGNEQFF
TRBJ2-7	NA	TRBV7-9	CASSLDQGPYIGF
TRBJ1-6	NA	TRBV7-9	CASSLGNSPLHF
TRBJ1-2	NA	TRBV27	CASSPKGSYGYTF
TRBJ2-3	NA	TRBV7-3	CASSWTGGSTDTQYF
TRBJ1-2	NA	TRBV12-3/TRBV12-4	CASSPRFGGYTF
TRBJ1-1	NA	TRBV5-1	CASSFAPGQGDTEAFF
TRBJ1-6	NA	TRBV19	CASSISLVSPLHF
TRBJ2-1	NA	TRBV7-3	CASSSGTSGGPSSYNEQFF
TRBJ2-7	medium-sized	TRBV7-9	CASSLYDEQYF
TRBJ2-3	NA	TRBV28	CASRKQGDARPSDTQYF
TRBJ1-1	NA	TRBV10-3	CATRNTEAFF
TRBJ2-1	NA	TRBV11-2	CASSQGGNEQFF
TRBJ1-1	NA	TRBV5-1	CASSLQGDTEAFF
TRBJ1-1	NA	TRBV19	CASVDLGGTEAFF
TRBJ1-5	NA	TRBV10-2	CASSEVGSWGQPQHF
TRBJ2-4	few	TRBV6-2/TRBV6-3	CASSYSETSGRLKNIQYF
TRBJ2-3	NA	TRBV4-2	CASSQGRGFTDTQYF
TRBJ2-2	NA	TRBV15	CATSRVDGELFF
TRBJ2-7	NA	TRBV25-1	CASSELTGTPNYEQYF
TRBJ2-7	NA	TRBV11-3	CASSLTGHEQYF
TRBJ1-2	NA	TRBV13	CASSLTGGFYGYTF
TRBJ2-7	NA	TRBV27	CASRGLDEQYF